This record covers a single T cell receptor (beta chain). The assay was immunoSEQ multiplex PCR, and TCRdb's table has in-frame clones only and misses some. The sample has 300,000 or so clones, about 89% seen once. This CDR3 is 15 amino acids long. Germline assignment: CDR1 KGHSH and CDR2 LQKENI. The V and J ends lost 2 bases and 0 bases respectively, with 8 bases between them. This entry comes from a study of blood T cell repertoires in COVID-19. Study details: The study drew acute and convalescent COVID-19 samples from the United States, Italy and Spain. From T cells, B-cell-depleted T cells, or PBMCs came the material, which was cDNA or gDNA.

The rearrangement links TRBV18 to TRBJ1-3, with D maybe TRBD1 (5 bases). The receptor's source is a woman between 25 and 40 years old with COVID-19, enrolled during active disease. Sequences were obtained from peripheral blood. The CDR3 DNA follows: TGTGCCAGCTCACCAGACAGCAGCTCTGGAAACACCATATATTTT. Translation gives CASSPDSSSGNTIYF. Supplemented by reference TRBV18 and TRBJ1-3, the full variable domain reads NAGVMQNPRHLVRRRGQEARLRCSPMKGHSHVYWYRQLPEEGLKFMVYLQKENIIDESGMPKERFSAEFPKEGPSILRIQQVVRGDSAAYFCASSPDSSSGNTIYFGEGSWLTVV.